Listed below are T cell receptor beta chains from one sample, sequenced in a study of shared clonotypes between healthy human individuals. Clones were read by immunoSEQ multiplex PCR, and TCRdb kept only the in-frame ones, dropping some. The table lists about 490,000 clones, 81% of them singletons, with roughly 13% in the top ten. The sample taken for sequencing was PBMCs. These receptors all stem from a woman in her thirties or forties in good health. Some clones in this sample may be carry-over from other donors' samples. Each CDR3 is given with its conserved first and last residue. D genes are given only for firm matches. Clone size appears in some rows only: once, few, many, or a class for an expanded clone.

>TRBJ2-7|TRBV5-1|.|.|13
TGCGCCAGCAGCTTATACCCCTCCTACGAGCAGTACTTC
CASSLYPSYEQYF
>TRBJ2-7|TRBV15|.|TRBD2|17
TGTGCCACCAGCATGGGACTAGCGGGAGGGCCAGTCTACGAGCAGTACTTC
CATSMGLAGGPVYEQYF
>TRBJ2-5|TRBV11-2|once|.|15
TGTGCCAGCAGCTTACGCAGGGAAACACAAGAGACCCAGTACTTC
CASSLRRETQETQYF
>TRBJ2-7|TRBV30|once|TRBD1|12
TGTGCCTGGACAGGGGGCGGCTACGAGCAGTACTTC
CAWTGGGYEQYF
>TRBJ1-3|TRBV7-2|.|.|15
TGTGCCAGCAGTCTTAATCGGGGGGCTGGAAACACCATATATTTT
CASSLNRGAGNTIYF
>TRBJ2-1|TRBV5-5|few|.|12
TGTGCCAGCAGCCTATTTGGGGGTACGCAGTTCTTC
CASSLFGGTQFF
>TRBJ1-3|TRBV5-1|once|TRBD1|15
TGCGCCGTTGGGACAGGGCCCTTCTCTGGAAACACCATATATTTT
CAVGTGPFSGNTIYF
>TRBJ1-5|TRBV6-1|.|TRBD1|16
TGTGCCAGCAGTGAGGACAGGGTTGTTGCTCTTCAGCCCCAGCATTTT
CASSEDRVVALQPQHF
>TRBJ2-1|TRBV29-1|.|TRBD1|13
TGCAGCGTTCCCGGACAGGGTGGGAATGAGCAGTTCTTC
CSVPGQGGNEQFF
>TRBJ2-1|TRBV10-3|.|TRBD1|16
TGTGCCATCAGTGAGCCGGGACAGGGGAGCATAGGTGAGCAGTTCTTC
CAISEPGQGSIGEQFF
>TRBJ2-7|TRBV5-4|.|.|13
TGTGCCAGCAGCTTAAGGGGTTCCTACGAGCAGTACTTC
CASSLRGSYEQYF
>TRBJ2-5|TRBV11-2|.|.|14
TGTGCCAGCAGCTTATTTCCAGGGAGGGAGACCCAGTACTTC
CASSLFPGRETQYF
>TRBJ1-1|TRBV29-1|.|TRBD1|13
TGCAGCGTAGTGCAGGGGGTGAACACTGAAGCTTTCTTT
CSVVQGVNTEAFF
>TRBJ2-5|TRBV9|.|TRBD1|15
TGTGCCAGCAGCGTAGCGGGACAGGGGTTGGGGACCCAGTACTTC
CASSVAGQGLGTQYF
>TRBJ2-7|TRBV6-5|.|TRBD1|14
TGTGCCAGCAGTACCCACAGGGGGTTCTACGAGCAGTACTTC
CASSTHRGFYEQYF
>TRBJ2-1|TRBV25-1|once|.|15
TGTGCCAGCAGTGCCCGACTCGCCTCGGACAATGAGCAGTTCTTC
CASSARLASDNEQFF
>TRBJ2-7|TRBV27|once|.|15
TGTGCCAGCAGTTTCGGCAGGGCCAACTCCTACGAGCAGTACTTC
CASSFGRANSYEQYF
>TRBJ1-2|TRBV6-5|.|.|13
TGTGCCAGCAGACCCGCCGGACGAGAAGGCTACACCTTC
CASRPAGREGYTF
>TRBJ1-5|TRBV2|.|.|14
TGTGCCAGCACCACACAGGGAGTGGATCAGCCCCAGCATTTT
CASTTQGVDQPQHF
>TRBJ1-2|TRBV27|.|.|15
TGTGCCAGCAAAATTAGAGAATCCCCAAACTATGGCTACACCTTC
CASKIRESPNYGYTF
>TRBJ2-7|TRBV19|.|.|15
TGTGCCAGTAGTATAGATGGCGGGTACCCCTACGAGCAGTACTTC
CASSIDGGYPYEQYF
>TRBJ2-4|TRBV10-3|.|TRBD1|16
TGTGCCATCAGCTCAAACCGACAGGGGGATAAGGACATTCAGTACTTC
CAISSNRQGDKDIQYF
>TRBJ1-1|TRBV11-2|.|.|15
TGTGCCAGCAGCCAGATCGACTGGGTCGGGTATGAAGCTTTCTTT
CASSQIDWVGYEAFF
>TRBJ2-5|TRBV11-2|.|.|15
TGTGCCAGCAGCCAAGAGTCAGGGAATAAGGAGACCCAGTACTTC
CASSQESGNKETQYF
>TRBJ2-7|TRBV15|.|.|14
TGTGCCACCAGCAGAGACGGGGACTCCTACGAGCAGTACTTC
CATSRDGDSYEQYF
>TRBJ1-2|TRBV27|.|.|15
TGTGCCAGCAGTTCCGGGGAGGCCACACTCTATGGCTACACCTTC
CASSSGEATLYGYTF